The entry below describes one TCR beta chain. Unique molecular identifiers were incorporated during preparation of the TCRbeta library. TCRdb analysed the PCR reads with MiXCR anew, one entry per CDR3 protein. The sample contains roughly 500,000 distinct CDR3 sequences, around a third of which appear only once. This specimen belongs to a study of T-cell reconstitution after alpha-beta-depleted transplantation in children. V dropped 2 bases and J dropped 4; count of bases not matched to a gene: 5. CDR1 and CDR2 (germline): KGHSH, LQKENI. CDR3 size: 14 residues. The TCR was taken from a human donor who donated a stem cell graft to a child with aplastic anemia. The source was PBMCs from the stem cell graft donor, collected from the stem cell graft. The chain combines TRBV18 with TRBJ2-7; 7 nucleotides agree with TRBD1. CDR3 DNA: TGTGCCAGCTCACCAGGGACAGAGAATTACGAGCAGTACGTC. Protein: CASSPGTENYEQYV.